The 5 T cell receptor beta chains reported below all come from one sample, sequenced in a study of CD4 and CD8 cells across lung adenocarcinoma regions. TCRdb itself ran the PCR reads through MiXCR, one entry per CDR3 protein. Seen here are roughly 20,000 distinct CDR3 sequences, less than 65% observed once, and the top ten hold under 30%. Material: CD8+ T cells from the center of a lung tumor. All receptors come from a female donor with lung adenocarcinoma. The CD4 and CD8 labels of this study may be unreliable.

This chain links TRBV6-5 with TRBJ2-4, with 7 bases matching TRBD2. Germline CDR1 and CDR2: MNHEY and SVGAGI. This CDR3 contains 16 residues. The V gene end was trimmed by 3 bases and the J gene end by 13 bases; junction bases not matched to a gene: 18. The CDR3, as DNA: TGTGCCAGCAGTTATGGGGGGAGGGGAGCCGGAAATAAGCAGTACTTC. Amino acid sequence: CASSYGGRGAGNKQYF.

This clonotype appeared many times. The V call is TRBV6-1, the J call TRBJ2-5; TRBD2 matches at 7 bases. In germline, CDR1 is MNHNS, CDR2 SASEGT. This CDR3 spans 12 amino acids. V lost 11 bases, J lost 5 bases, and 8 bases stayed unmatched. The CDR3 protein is CASSGGWETQYF. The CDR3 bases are TGTGCCTCCTCCGGGGGGTGGGAGACCCAGTACTTC.

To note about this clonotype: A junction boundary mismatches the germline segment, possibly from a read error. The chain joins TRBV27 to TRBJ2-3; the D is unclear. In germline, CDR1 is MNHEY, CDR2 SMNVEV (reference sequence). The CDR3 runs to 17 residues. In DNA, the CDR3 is TGTGCCAGCAGTTCGGCACTTGGCGGCACCTCCAAAGATACCCAGTATTTT. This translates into CASSSALGGTSKDTQYF.

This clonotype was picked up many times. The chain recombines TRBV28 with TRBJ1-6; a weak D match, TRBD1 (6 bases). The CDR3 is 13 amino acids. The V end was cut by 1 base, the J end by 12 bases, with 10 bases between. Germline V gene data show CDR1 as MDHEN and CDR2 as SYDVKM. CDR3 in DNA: TGTGCCAGCAGTTTATCGTACAGGGAACCCCTCCACTTT. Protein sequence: CASSLSYREPLHF.

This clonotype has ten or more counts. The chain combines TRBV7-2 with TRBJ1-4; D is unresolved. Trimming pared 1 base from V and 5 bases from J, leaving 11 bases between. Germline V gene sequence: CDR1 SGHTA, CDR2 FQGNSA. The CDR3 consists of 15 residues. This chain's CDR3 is CASSLGQTINEKLFF. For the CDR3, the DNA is TGTGCCAGCAGCTTAGGGCAGACGATAAATGAAAAACTGTTTTTT.